This passage covers 15 T cell receptor beta chains from one sample sequenced in a study of cytomegalovirus exposure and HLA in healthy donors (dated by TCRdb to 2016 to 2017). Library preparation employed the immunoSEQ multiplex PCR assay. For the multiplex PCR, a mixture combining 60 forward primers for TCR Vbeta segments and 13 reverse primers for TCR Jbeta segments was used. In its TCRdb copy, this immuneACCESS table keeps in-frame sequences only and misses some clones. Where compared with another copy, unresolved V genes explain less than half of these, and the others have no known cause. The sample table records about 88,000 clones; approximately 90% of these occur just once. The top ten clonotypes cover around 2.3% of the sample. Sequencing was carried out using PBMCs. These receptors originate from a man aged 18 to 30 in good health and CMV-seronegative.

The chain recombines TRBV27 with TRBJ1-5, with a possible D match to TRBD1 (5 bases). V was clipped by 3 bases and J by 5 bases, with 17 bases between them. CDR1 MNHEY and CDR2 SMNVEV come from the germline V gene (reference sequence). This CDR3 region has 16 residues. Written as DNA, the CDR3 is TGTGCCAGCAGTTTGGCCTCTCCAGGGTACCATCAGCCCCAGCATTTT. This gives the protein CASSLASPGYHQPQHF.

CDR3: CASSLAFDSVANQPQHF. DNA of the CDR3: TGTGCCAGCAGCTTAGCGTTCGACAGCGTGGCCAATCAGCCCCAGCATTTT. The V gene is TRBV7-2, the J gene TRBJ1-5, with D possibly being TRBD1 (5 bases). The CDR3 covers 17 residues. Per the germline V gene, CDR1 is SGHTA and CDR2 is FQGNSA. V lost 0 bases and J lost 3, with 15 bases in between.

This chain connects TRBV18 to TRBJ2-6; D not certain. This CDR3 has 17 residues. V lost 8 bases and J 1 base, leaving 18 bases between the germline ends. Germline CDR1 is KGHSH and CDR2 is LQKENI. The CDR3 loop is CASTSNPPGSGANVLTF. The CDR3 bases are TGTGCCAGCACCTCTAATCCCCCCGGGTCTGGGGCCAACGTCCTGACTTTC.

This clone was seen once. The gene calls are TRBV9 and TRBJ2-7; 9 positions agree with TRBD1. This CDR3 comprises 14 residues. Germline values: CDR1 SGDLS, CDR2 YYNGEE. Trimming at V came to 3 bases and at J to 4 bases, leaving 5 bases not matched to a gene. CDR3 nucleotides: TGTGCCAGCAGCGCCGGGACAGGGCGATACGAGCAGTACTTC. Amino acid sequence: CASSAGTGRYEQYF.

The rearrangement links TRBV28 to TRBJ2-5; perhaps TRBD1 as D (6 bases). The CDR3 totals 15 residues. V shed 3 bases and J shed 4 bases, with 15 bases lying between them. The germline V gene encodes CDR1 MDHEN and CDR2 SYDVKM. In DNA form, the CDR3 reads TGTGCCAGCAGTTTGGGCAGGGGCCGAGGAGAGACCCAGTACTTC. Protein sequence: CASSLGRGRGETQYF. The whole variable domain, remainder taken from reference TRBV28 and TRBJ2-5, is DVKVTQSSRYLVKRTGEKVFLECVQDMDHENMFWYRQDPGLGLRLIYFSYDVKMKEKGDIPEGYSVSREKKERFSLILESASTNQTSMYLCASSLGRGRGETQYFGPGTRLLVL.

The J gene is TRBJ1-2, the V gene TRBV7-8; 9 bases fit TRBD1. Germline V gene data show CDR1 as SGHVS and CDR2 as FQNEAQ. V shed 5 bases and J 1 base; nucleotides not matched to a gene: 8. The CDR3 covers 16 residues. CDR3 coding DNA: TGTGCCAGCAGCCCCAGGACAGGGGCAAGTAACTATGGCTACACCTTC. It translates to CASSPRTGASNYGYTF.

This clone has only one observation. The chain links TRBV19 to TRBJ2-7; no reliable D call. The length of the CDR3 is 12 residues. The V gene lost 3 bases and the J gene lost 5 bases, with 8 bases spanning the gap. From germline, CDR1 is LNHDA and CDR2 SQIVND (reference sequence). The CDR3, as DNA: TGTGCCAGTAGTATTATCGGAGACGAGCAGTACTTC. This codes for CASSIIGDEQYF.

The chain links TRBV7-2 to TRBJ1-4; no reliable D call. V shed 6 bases and J shed 0 bases, with 11 bases lying between them. The CDR3 totals 15 residues. Germline CDR1 reads SGHTA; CDR2 reads FQGNSA. The CDR3 reads CASSPYLATNEKLFF. DNA of the CDR3: TGTGCCAGCAGTCCCTACCTTGCAACTAATGAAAAACTGTTTTTT.

V is TRBV25-1 and J is TRBJ2-2; D unresolved. The CDR3 runs 15 residues. V was pared by 2 bases and J by 3 bases, with 10 bases between. Germline V gives CDR1 MGHDK, CDR2 SYGVNS. CDR3 nucleotide sequence: TGTGCCAGCAGTGAACTCACGTCGGACACCGGGGAGCTGTTTTTT. As protein: CASSELTSDTGELFF.

CDR3 residues: CCGTSGIPSTNEQFF. The CDR3 nucleotides read TGTTGTGGGACTAGCGGGATCCCCTCCACCAATGAGCAGTTCTTC. The V call is TRBV19, the J call TRBJ2-1; 13 bases fit TRBD2. From germline, CDR1 is LNHDA and CDR2 SQIVND (reference sequence). The CDR3 spans 15 residues.

Worth noting for this clone: At one end, the junction sequence differs from germline, possibly due to a read error. The chain joins TRBV7-3 to TRBJ2-3; D ambiguous. Germline lookup yields CDR1 SGHTA and CDR2 FQGTGA. CDR3 size: 14 residues. CDR3 in amino acids: CASSLTAGSDTQYF. In DNA form, the CDR3 reads TGTGCCAGCAGCCTAACGGCAGGTTCAGATACGCAGTATTTT.

V usage is TRBV5-4 and J usage is TRBJ2-1, with D maybe TRBD1 (5 bases). Trimming shortened V by 4 bases and J by 3 bases, and 14 bases separated the two germline ends. CDR1 and CDR2 from the germline V gene are SGHNT and YYREEE (reference sequence). The CDR3 sequence is 15 residues long. CDR3 amino acids: CASSLDSVRYNEQFF. In DNA, the CDR3 is TGTGCCAGCAGCCTCGACAGCGTACGCTACAATGAGCAGTTCTTC.

The chain is built from TRBV27 and TRBJ2-5; 10 bases are a match to TRBD2. Gene TRBJ2-7 matches the end of the DNA better, so the J call may be wrong. This CDR3 is built from 18 residues. Germline CDR1 is MNHEY and CDR2 is SMNVEV (reference sequence). The DNA of the CDR3 is TGTGCCAGCAGTTGGGTGGGACCTAGCGGGAGACGCCACTACGAGCAGTACTTC. Amino acid sequence: CASSWVGPSGRRHYEQYF.

The CDR3 region is CASSLVLGTSGRNNEQFF. The DNA for the CDR3 is TGTGCCAGCAGCTTAGTCCTCGGGACTAGCGGGAGGAACAATGAGCAGTTCTTC. The chain carries TRBV11-2 and TRBJ2-1, with TRBD2 identical over 15 bases. The J segment lost 5 bases and the V segment lost 1 base, leaving 6 bases of the junction unmatched. The germline V gene encodes CDR1 SGHAT and CDR2 FQNNGV. CDR3 length equals 18 residues. Supplemented by reference TRBV11-2 and TRBJ2-1, the full variable domain reads EAGVAQSPRYKIIEKRQSVAFWCNPISGHATLYWYQQILGQGPKLLIQFQNNGVVDDSQLPKDRFSAERLKGVDSTLKIQPAKLEDSAVYLCASSLVLGTSGRNNEQFFGPGTRLTVL.

This clone was seen only a few times. J is TRBJ1-3 and V is TRBV4-1; D gene ambiguous. Trimming stripped 3 bases from V and 6 bases from J, with 9 bases between. The CDR3 is made up of 13 amino acids. Germline-derived CDR1 and CDR2 are MGHRA and YSYEKL. CDR3 sequence: CASSQSLLNTIYF. In DNA, the CDR3 is TGCGCCAGCAGCCAGTCCCTCCTAAACACCATATATTTT.